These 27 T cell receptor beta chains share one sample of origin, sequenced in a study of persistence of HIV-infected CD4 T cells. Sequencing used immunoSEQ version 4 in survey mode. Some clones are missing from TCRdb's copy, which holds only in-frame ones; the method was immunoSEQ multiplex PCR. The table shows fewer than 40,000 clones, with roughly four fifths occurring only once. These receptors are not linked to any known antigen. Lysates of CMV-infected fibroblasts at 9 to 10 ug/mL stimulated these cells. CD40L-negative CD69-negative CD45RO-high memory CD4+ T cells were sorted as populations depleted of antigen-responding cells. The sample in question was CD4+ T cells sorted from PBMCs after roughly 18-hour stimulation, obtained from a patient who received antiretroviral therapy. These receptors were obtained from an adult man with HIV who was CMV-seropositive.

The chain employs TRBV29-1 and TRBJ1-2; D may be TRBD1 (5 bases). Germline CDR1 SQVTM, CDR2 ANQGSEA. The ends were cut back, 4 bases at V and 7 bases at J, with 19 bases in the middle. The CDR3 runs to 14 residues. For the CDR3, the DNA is TGCAGCGTTGTGGGGGTGATAGGGCCCTCTGGCTACACCTTC. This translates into CSVVGVIGPSGYTF.

The CDR3 spells CASSVGSPNTGELFF. The CDR3 coding sequence is TGTGCCAGCAGCGTGGGGTCTCCGAACACCGGGGAGCTGTTTTTT. V usage is TRBV9 and J usage is TRBJ2-2; no clear D. The germline V gene encodes CDR1 SGDLS and CDR2 YYNGEE. This CDR3 has 15 residues. Trimming took 2 bases from V and 0 from J, leaving 8 bases between them.

The DNA of the CDR3 is TGTGCCACCCGGGACGGGGCGAATAATTCACCCCTCCACTTT. The encoded protein is CATRDGANNSPLHF. V gene TRBV24-1 combines with J gene TRBJ1-6; TRBD1 might be the D (5 bases). V shed 9 bases and J shed 5 bases, with 13 bases lying between them. The CDR3 is made up of 14 amino acids. The germline CDR1 and CDR2 sequences are KGHDR and SFDVKD.

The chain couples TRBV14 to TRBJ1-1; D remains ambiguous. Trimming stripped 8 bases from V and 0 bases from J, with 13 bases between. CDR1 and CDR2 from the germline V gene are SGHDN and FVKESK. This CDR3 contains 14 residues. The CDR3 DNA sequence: TGTGCCAGCTCCTACTTAGGAGTGAACACTGAAGCTTTCTTT. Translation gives CASSYLGVNTEAFF.

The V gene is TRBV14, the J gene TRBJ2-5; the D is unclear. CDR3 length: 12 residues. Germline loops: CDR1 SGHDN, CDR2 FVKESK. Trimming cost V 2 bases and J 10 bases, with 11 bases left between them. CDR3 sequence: CASSQIHGIQYF. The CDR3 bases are TGTGCCAGCAGCCAAATCCACGGCATCCAGTACTTC.

CDR3 amino acids: CATQGVGLGHYGELFF. The DNA of the CDR3 is TGTGCCACCCAAGGTGTGGGACTCGGACATTACGGGGAGCTGTTTTTT. V and J are TRBV27 and TRBJ2-2; maybe TRBD2 (6 bases). CDR3 size: 16 residues. V dropped 10 bases and J dropped 7 bases, with 25 bases sitting between them. Germline V gene lookup returns CDR1 MNHEY and CDR2 SMNVEV (reference sequence).

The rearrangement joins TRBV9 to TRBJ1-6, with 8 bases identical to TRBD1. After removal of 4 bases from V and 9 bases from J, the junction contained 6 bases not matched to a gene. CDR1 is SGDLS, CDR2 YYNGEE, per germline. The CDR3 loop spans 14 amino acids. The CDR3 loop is CASSLTGVSSPLHF. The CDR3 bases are TGTGCCAGCAGCTTGACAGGGGTGAGTTCACCCCTCCACTTT. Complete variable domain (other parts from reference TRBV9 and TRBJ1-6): DSGVTQTPKHLITATGQRVTLRCSPRSGDLSVYWYQQSLDQGLQFLIQYYNGEERAKGNILERFSAQQFPDLHSELNLSSLELGDSALYFCASSLTGVSSPLHFGNGTRLTVT.

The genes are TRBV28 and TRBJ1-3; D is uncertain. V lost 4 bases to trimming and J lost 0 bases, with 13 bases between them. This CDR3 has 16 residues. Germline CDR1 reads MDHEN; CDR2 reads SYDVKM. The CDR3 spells CASSSYSVNSGNTIYF. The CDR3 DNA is TGTGCCAGCAGTTCTTACAGCGTAAACTCTGGAAACACCATATATTTT.

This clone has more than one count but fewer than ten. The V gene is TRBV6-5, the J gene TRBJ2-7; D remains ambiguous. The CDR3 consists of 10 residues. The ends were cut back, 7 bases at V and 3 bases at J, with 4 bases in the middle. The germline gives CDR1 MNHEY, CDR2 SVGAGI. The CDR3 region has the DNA TGTGCCAGCAAGGACTACGAGCAGTACTTC. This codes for CASKDYEQYF.

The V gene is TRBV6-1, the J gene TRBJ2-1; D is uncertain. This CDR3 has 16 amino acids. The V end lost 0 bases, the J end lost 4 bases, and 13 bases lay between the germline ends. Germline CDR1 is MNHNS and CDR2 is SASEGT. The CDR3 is CASSEASAVRYNEQFF. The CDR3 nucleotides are TGTGCCAGCAGTGAAGCGTCCGCGGTGAGGTACAATGAGCAGTTCTTC.

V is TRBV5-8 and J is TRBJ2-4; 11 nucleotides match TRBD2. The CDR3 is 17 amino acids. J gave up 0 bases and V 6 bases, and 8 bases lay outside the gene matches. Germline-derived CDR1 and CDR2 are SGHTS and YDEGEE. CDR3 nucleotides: TGTGCCAGCATAATAGCGGGGGGGAACCTAGCCAAAAACATTCAGTACTTC. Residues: CASIIAGGNLAKNIQYF.

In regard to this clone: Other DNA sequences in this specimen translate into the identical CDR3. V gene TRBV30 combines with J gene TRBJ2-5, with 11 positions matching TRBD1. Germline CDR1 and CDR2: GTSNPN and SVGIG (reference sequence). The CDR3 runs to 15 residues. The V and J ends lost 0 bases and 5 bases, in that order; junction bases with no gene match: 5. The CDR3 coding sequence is TGTGCCTGGAGTGTGGACAGGGGGCCTGCGGAGACCCAGTACTTC. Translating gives CAWSVDRGPAETQYF.

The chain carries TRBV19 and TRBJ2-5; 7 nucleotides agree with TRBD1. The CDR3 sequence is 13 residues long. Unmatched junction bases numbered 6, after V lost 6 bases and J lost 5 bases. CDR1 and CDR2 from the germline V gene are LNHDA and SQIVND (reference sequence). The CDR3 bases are TGTGCCAGTAGCCGACAGGGCCTGGAGACCCAGTACTTC. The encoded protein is CASSRQGLETQYF.

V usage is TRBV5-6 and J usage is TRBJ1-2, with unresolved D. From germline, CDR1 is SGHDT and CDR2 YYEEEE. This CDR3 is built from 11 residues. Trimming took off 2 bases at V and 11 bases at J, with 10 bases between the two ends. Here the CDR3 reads CASSLNLMYTF. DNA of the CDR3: TGTGCCAGCAGCTTAAACCTTATGTACACCTTC.

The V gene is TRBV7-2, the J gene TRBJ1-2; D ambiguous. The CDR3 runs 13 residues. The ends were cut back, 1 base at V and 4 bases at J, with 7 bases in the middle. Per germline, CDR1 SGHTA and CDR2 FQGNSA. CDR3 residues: CASSLGESYGYTF. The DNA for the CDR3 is TGTGCCAGCAGCTTAGGAGAGAGCTATGGCTACACCTTC.

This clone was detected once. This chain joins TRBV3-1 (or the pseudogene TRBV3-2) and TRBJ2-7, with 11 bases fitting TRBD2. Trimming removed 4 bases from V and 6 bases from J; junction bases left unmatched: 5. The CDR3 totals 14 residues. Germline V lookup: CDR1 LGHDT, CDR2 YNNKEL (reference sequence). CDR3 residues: CASSLLAGGLEQYF. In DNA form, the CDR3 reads TGTGCCAGCAGCCTTTTAGCGGGGGGGCTCGAGCAGTACTTC.

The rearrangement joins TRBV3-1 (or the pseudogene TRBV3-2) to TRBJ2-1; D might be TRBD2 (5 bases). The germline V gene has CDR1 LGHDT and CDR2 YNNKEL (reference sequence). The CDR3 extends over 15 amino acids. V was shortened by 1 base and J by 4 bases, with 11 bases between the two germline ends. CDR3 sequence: CASSQVRGLYNEQFF. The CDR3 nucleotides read TGTGCCAGCAGCCAAGTCAGAGGGCTTTACAATGAGCAGTTCTTC.

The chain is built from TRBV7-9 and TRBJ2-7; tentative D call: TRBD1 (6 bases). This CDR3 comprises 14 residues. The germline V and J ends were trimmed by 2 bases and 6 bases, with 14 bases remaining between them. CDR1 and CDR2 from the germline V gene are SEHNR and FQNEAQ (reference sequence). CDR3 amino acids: CASSLRQGRSEQYF. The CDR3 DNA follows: TGTGCCAGCAGCTTACGGCAGGGGAGAAGCGAGCAGTACTTC.

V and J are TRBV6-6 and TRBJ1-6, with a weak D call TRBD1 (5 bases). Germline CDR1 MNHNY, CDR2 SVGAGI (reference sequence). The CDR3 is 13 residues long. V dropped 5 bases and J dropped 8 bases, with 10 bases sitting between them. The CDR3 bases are TGTGCCAGCAGTCGAGGGGAGGATTCACCCCTCCACTTT. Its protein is CASSRGEDSPLHF.

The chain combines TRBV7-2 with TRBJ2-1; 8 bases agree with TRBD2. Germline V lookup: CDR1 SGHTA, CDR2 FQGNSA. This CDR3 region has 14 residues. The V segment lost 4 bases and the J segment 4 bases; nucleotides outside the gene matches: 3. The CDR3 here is CASSSQRGYNEQFF. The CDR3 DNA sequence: TGTGCCAGCAGCTCCCAGCGGGGGTACAATGAGCAGTTCTTC.

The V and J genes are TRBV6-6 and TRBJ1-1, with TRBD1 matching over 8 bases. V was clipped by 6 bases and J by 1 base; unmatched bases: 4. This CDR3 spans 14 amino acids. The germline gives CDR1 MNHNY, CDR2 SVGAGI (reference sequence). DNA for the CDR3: TGTGCCAGCAGATCCGGGACAGGGAACACTGAAGCTTTCTTT. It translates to CASRSGTGNTEAFF.

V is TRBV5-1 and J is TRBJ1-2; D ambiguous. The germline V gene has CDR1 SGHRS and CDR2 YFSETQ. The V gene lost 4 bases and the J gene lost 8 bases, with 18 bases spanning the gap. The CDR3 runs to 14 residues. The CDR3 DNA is TGCGCCAGCAGCCCGATACTAGGGCCCGGGGGCTACACCTTC. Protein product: CASSPILGPGGYTF.

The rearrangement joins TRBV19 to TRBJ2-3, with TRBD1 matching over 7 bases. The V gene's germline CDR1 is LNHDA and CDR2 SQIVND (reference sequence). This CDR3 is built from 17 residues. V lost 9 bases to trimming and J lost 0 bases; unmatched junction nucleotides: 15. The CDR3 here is CASRRDRIITSTDTQYF. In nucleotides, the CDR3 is TGTGCCAGCCGCCGGGACAGAATCATCACTAGCACAGATACGCAGTATTTT.

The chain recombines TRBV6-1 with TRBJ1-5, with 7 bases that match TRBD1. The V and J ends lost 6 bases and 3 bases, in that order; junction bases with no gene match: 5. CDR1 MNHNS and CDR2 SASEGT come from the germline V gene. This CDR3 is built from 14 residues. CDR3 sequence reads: CASSSDRDNQPQHF. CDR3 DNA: TGTGCCAGCAGCTCCGACAGGGACAATCAGCCCCAGCATTTT.

CDR3 nucleotide sequence: TGTGCCAGCTCACGGGGGACAGGGGGGAACACTGAAGCTTTCTTT. Amino acid sequence: CASSRGTGGNTEAFF. The V gene is TRBV18, the J gene TRBJ1-1, with 11 bases identical to TRBD1. The CDR3 length is 15 residues. Looked up from germline, CDR1 is KGHSH and CDR2 is LQKENI. Unmatched junction bases numbered 2, after V lost 4 bases and J lost 1 base.

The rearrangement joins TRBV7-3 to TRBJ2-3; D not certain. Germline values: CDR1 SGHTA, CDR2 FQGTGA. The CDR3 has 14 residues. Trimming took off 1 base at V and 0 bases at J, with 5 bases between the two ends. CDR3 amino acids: CASSLSASTDTQYF. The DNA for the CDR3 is TGTGCCAGCAGCTTAAGTGCTAGCACAGATACGCAGTATTTT.

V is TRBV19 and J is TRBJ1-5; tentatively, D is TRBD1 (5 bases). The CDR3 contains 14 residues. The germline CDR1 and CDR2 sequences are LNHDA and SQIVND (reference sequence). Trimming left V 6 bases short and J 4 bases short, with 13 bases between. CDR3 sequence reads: CASRDRYRNQPQHF. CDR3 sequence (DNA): TGTGCCAGTAGGGACCGGTACAGGAATCAGCCCCAGCATTTT.